This TCR beta chain was sequenced for a study of shared clonotypes between healthy human individuals. Overall study context: Each donor's CD8 memory used one plate, CD8 naive two, each CD4 subset three. Whole-study findings and limits: Larger estimated richness was generally recorded for naive subsets relative to memory subsets. Several donors held roughly 5% of naive CD4 clonotypes in common.

To note about this clone: Its antigen is currently unknown.

There are 16 residues in the CDR3. The germline gives CDR1 MNHEY, CDR2 SMNVEV (reference sequence). The ends lost 4 bases at V and 4 bases at J; junction bases unmatched: 8. Libraries were prepared by immunoSEQ multiplex PCR; TCRdb keeps only in-frame clonotypes and omits some of them. The sample yields some 350,000 clones, around two thirds seen once. The source of this sequence is a man younger than 40 in good health. The specimen sequenced was memory CD4+ T cells sorted from blood. Subset indicated: CD45RA-negative fraction. This sequence joins TRBV27 and TRBJ2-2; 8 nucleotides line up with TRBD1. CDR3 residues: CASSSIGQGGTGELFF. The CDR3 DNA reads TGTGCCAGCAGTTCTATCGGACAGGGAGGCACCGGGGAGCTGTTTTTT.